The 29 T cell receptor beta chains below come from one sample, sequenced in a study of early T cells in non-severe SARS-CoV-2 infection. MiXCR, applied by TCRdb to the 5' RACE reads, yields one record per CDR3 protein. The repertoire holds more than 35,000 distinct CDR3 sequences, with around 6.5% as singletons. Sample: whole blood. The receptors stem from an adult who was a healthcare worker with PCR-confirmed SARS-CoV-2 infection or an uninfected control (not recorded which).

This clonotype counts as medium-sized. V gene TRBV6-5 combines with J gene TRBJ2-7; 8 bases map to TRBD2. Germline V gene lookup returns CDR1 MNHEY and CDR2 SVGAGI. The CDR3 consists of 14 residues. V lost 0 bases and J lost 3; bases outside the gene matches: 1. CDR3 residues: CASSYSSGGYEQYF. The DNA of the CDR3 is TGTGCCAGCAGTTACTCGAGCGGGGGCTACGAGCAGTACTTC.

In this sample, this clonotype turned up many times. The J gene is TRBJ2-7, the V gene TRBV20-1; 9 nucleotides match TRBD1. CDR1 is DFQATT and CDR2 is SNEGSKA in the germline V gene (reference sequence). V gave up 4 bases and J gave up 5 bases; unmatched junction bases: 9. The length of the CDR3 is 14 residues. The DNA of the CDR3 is TGCAGTGCTAATACAGGGGGCGACTCACACGAGCAGTACTTC. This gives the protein CSANTGGDSHEQYF.

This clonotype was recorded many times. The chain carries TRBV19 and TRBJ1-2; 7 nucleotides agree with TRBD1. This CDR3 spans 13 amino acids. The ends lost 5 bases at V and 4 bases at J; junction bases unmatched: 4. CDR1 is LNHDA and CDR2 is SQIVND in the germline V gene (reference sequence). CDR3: CASSGTAPYGYTF. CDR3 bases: TGTGCCAGTAGTGGGACAGCCCCCTATGGCTACACCTTC. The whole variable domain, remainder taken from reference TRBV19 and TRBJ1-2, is DGGITQSPKYLFRKEGQNVTLSCEQNLNHDAMYWYRQDPGQGLRLIYYSQIVNDFQKGDIAEGYSVSREKKESFPLTVTSAQKNPTAFYLCASSGTAPYGYTFGSGTRLTVV.

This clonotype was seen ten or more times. CDR3 protein: CAISAFGSTAYNEQFF. The DNA for the CDR3 is TGTGCCATCAGCGCCTTTGGTAGCACGGCCTACAATGAGCAGTTCTTC. This chain joins TRBV10-3 and TRBJ2-1; no firm D call. Germline V lookup: CDR1 ENHRY, CDR2 SYGVKD. CDR3 size: 16 residues. V lost 6 bases and J lost 2, with 17 bases in between.

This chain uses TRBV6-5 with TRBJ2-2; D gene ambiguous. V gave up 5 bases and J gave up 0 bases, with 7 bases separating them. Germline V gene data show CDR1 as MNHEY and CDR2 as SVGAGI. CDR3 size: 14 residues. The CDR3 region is CASSRQTNTGELFF. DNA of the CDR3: TGTGCCAGCAGTCGGCAGACGAACACCGGGGAGCTGTTTTTT.

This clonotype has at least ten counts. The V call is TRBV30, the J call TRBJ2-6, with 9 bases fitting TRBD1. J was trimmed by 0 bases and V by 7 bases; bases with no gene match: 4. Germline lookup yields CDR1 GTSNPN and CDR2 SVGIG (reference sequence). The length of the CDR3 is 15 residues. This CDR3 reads CASDRGGSGANVLTF. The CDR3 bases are TGTGCCTCAGACAGGGGGGGCTCTGGGGCCAACGTCCTGACTTTC.

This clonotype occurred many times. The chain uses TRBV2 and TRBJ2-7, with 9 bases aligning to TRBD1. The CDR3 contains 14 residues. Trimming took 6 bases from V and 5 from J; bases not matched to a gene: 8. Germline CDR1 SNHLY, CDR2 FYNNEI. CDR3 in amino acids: CASRTGQGWDEQYF. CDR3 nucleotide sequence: TGTGCCAGCAGGACAGGACAGGGGTGGGACGAGCAGTACTTC.

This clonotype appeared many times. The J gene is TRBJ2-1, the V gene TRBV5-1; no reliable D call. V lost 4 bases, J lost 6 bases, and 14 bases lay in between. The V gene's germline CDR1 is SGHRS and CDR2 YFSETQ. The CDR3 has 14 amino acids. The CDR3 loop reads CASSPVERLNEQFF. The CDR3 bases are TGCGCCAGCAGCCCGGTCGAGAGACTCAATGAGCAGTTCTTC.

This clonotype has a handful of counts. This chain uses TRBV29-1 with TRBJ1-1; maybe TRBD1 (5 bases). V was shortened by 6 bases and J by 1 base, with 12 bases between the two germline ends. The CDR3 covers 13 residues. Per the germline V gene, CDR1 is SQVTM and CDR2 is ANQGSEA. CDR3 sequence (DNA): TGCAGCGTCATTCTTGGGACGAACACTGAAGCTTTCTTT. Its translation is CSVILGTNTEAFF.

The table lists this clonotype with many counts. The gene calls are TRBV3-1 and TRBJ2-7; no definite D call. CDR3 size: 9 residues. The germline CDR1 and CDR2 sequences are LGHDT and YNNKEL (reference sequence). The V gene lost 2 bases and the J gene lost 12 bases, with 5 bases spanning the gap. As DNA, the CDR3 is TGTGCCAGCAGCCAACTTGCGTACTTC. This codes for CASSQLAYF.

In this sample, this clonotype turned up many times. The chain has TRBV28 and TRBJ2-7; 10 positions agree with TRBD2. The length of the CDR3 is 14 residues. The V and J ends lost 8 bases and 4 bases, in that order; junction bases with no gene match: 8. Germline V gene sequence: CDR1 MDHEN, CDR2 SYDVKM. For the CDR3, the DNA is TGTGCCAGCGGCGTAGCGGGAGGACGGTACGAGCAGTACTTC. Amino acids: CASGVAGGRYEQYF.

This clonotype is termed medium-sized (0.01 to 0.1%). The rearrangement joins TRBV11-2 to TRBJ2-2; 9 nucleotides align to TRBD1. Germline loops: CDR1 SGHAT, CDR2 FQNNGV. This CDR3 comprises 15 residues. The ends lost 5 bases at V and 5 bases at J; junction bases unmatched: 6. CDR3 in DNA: TGTGCCAGCAGCCAGGGACAGGGCATGACCGGGGAGCTGTTTTTT. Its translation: CASSQGQGMTGELFF.

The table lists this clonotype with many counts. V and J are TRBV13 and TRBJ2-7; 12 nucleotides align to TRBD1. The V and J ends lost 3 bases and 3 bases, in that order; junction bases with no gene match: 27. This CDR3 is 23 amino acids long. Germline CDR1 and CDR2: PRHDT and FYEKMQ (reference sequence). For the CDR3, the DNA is TGTGCCAGCAGCTTGATCCCGGGACAGGGGGCTGTGGCGGGAGAGGAGCCGAGCTACGAGCAGTACTTC. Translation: CASSLIPGQGAVAGEEPSYEQYF.

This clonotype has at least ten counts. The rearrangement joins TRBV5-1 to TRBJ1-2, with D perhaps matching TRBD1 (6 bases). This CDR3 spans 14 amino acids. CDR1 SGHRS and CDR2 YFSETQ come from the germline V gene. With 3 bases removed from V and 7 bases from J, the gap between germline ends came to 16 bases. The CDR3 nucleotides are TGCGCCAGCAGCTCTACAGGGATCACCCGTGGCTACACCTTC. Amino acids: CASSSTGITRGYTF.

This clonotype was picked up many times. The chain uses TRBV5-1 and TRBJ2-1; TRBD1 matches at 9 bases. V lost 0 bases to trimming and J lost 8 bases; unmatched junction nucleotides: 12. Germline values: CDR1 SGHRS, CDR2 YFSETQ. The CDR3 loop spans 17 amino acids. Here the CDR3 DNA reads TGCGCCAGCAGCTTGGCCTCCGGGACAGGGATTTGGGATGAGCAGTTCTTC. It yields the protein CASSLASGTGIWDEQFF.

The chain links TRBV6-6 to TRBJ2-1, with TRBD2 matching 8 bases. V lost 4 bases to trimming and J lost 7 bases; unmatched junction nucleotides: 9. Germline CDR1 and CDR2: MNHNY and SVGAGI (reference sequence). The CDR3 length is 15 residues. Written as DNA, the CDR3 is TGTGCCAGCAGTTCTGGGACTAGAGAGGCGAATGAGCAGTTCTTC. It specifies CASSSGTREANEQFF.

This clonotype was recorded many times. CDR3 amino acids: CASSPGPASNEQFF. In DNA, the CDR3 is TGTGCCAGCTCCCCGGGTCCGGCGAGCAATGAGCAGTTCTTC. V is TRBV7-2 and J is TRBJ2-1; D is unclear. This CDR3 region has 14 residues. The V gene lost 8 bases and the J gene lost 6 bases, with 17 bases spanning the gap. CDR1 is SGHTA and CDR2 is FQGNSA in the germline V gene.

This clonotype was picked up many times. The CDR3 here is CASSHGTENTGELFF. The CDR3 DNA reads TGTGCCAGCTCACACGGGACCGAGAACACCGGGGAGCTGTTTTTT. The chain combines TRBV18 with TRBJ2-2; D assignment may be TRBD1 or TRBD2 (5 bases each). The V gene lost 4 bases and the J gene lost 1 base, with 10 bases spanning the gap. CDR1 is KGHSH, CDR2 LQKENI, per germline. The CDR3 has 15 residues.

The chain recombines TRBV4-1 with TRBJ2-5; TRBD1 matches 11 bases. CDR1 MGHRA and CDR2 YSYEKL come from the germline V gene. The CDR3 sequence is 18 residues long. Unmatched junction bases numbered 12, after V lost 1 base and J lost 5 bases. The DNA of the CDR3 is TGCGCCAGCAGCCAAGGCCCCCCGGGACAGGGGGTAGGGGAGACCCAGTACTTC. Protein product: CASSQGPPGQGVGETQYF.

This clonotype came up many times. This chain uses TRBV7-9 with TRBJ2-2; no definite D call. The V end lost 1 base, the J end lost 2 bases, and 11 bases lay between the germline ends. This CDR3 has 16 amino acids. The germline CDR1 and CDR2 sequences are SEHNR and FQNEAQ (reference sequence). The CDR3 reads CASSLGLTFNTGELFF. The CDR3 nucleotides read TGTGCCAGCAGCTTAGGTCTTACTTTTAACACCGGGGAGCTGTTTTTT.

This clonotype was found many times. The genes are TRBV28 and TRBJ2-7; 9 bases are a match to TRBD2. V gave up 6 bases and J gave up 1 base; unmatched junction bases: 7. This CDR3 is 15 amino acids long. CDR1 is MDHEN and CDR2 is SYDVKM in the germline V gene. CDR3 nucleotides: TGTGCCAGCAGGGTAGCGGGAGAGCTATCCTACGAGCAGTACTTC. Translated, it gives CASRVAGELSYEQYF.

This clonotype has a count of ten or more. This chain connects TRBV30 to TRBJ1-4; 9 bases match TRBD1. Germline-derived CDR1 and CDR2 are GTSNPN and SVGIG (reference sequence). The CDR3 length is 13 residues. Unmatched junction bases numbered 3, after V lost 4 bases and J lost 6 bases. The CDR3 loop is CAWNRDRDEKLFF. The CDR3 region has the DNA TGTGCCTGGAATCGGGACAGGGATGAAAAACTGTTTTTT.

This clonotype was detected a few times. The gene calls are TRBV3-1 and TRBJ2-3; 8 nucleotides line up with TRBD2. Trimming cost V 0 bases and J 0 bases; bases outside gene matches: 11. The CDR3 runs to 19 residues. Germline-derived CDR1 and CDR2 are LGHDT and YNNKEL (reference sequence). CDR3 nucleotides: TGTGCCAGCAGCCAAGATATCGCAGTCGTAGCGGGGAGCACAGATACGCAGTATTTT. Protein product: CASSQDIAVVAGSTDTQYF.

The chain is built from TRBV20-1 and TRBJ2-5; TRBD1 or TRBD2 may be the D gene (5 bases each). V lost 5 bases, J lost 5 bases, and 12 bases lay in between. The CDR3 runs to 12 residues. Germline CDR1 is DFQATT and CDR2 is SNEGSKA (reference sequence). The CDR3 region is CSAGTYGETQYF. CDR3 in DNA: TGCAGTGCTGGGACGTATGGGGAGACCCAGTACTTC.

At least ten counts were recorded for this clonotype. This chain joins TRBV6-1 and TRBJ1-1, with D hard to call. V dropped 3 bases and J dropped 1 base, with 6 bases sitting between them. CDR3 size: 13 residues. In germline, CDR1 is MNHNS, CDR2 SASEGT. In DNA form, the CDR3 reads TGTGCCAGCAGTGACATACAGAACACTGAAGCTTTCTTT. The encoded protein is CASSDIQNTEAFF.

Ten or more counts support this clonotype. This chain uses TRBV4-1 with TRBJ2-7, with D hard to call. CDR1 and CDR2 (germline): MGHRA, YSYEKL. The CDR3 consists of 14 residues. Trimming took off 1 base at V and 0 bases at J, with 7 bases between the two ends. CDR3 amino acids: CASSQGTASYEQYF. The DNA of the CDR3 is TGCGCCAGCAGCCAAGGGACCGCCTCCTACGAGCAGTACTTC.

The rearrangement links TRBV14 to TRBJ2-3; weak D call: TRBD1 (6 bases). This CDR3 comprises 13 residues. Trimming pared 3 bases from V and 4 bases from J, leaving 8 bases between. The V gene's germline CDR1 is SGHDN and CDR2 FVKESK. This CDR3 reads CASSQTGPDTQYF. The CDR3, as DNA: TGTGCCAGCAGCCAGACAGGCCCAGATACGCAGTATTTT. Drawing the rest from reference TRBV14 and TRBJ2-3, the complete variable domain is EAGVTQFPSHSVIEKGQTVTLRCDPISGHDNLYWYRRVMGKEIKFLLHFVKESKQDESGMPNNRFLAERTGGTYSTLKVQPAELEDSGVYFCASSQTGPDTQYFGPGTRLTVL.

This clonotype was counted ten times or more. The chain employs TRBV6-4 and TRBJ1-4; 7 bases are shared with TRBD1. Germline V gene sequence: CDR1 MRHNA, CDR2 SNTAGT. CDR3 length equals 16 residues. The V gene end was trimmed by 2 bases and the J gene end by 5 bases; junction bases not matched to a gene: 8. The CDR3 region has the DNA TGTGCCAGCAGTGACGACAGGGAGACCAAGAATGAAAAACTGTTTTTT. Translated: CASSDDRETKNEKLFF.

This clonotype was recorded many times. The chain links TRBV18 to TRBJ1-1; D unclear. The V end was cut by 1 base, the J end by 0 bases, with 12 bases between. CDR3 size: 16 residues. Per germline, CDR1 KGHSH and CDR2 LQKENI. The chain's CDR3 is CASSPLDRTLNTEAFF. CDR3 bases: TGTGCCAGCTCACCACTAGACCGGACTTTGAACACTGAAGCTTTCTTT. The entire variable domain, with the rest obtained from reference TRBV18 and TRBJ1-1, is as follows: NAGVMQNPRHLVRRRGQEARLRCSPMKGHSHVYWYRQLPEEGLKFMVYLQKENIIDESGMPKERFSAEFPKEGPSILRIQQVVRGDSAAYFCASSPLDRTLNTEAFFGQGTRLTVV.